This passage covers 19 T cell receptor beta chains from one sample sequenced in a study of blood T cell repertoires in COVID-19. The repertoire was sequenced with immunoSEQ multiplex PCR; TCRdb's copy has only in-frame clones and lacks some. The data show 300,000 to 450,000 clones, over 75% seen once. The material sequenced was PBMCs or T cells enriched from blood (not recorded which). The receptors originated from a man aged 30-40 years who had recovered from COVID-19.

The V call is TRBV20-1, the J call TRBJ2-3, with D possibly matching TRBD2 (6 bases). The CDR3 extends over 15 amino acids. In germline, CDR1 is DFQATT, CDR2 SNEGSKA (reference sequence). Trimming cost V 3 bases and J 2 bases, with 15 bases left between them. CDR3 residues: CSASEGTSPTDTQYF. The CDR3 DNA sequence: TGCAGTGCTAGTGAAGGGACTTCCCCCACAGATACGCAGTATTTT.

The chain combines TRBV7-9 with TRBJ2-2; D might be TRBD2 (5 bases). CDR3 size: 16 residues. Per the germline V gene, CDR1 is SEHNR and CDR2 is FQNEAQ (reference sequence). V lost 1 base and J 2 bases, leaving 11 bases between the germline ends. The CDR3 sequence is CASSLGGYPNTGELFF. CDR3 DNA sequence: TGTGCCAGCAGCTTAGGAGGGTATCCTAACACCGGGGAGCTGTTTTTT.

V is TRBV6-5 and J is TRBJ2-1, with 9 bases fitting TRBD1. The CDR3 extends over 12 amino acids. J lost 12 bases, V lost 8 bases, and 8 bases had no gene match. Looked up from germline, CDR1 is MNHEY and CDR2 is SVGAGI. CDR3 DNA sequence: TGTGCCAGCGAGGGACAGGGCGGCGGGCAGTTCTTC. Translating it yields CASEGQGGGQFF.

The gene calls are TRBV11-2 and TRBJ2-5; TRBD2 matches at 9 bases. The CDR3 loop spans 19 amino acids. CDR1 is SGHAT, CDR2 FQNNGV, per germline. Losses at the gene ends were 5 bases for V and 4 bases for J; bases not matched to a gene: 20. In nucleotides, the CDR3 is TGTGCCAGCAGCGGCAGACTAGCGGAGTTCCCTTTTTCATCAGAGACCCAGTACTTC. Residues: CASSGRLAEFPFSSETQYF. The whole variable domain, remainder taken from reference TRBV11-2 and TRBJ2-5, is EAGVAQSPRYKIIEKRQSVAFWCNPISGHATLYWYQQILGQGPKLLIQFQNNGVVDDSQLPKDRFSAERLKGVDSTLKIQPAKLEDSAVYLCASSGRLAEFPFSSETQYFGPGTRLLVL.

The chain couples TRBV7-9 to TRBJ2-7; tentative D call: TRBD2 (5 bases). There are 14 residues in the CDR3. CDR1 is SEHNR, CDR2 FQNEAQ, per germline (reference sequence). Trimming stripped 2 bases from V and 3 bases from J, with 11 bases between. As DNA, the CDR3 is TGTGCCAGCAGCTTATCAGAGGACTTCTACGAGCAGTACTTC. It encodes CASSLSEDFYEQYF.

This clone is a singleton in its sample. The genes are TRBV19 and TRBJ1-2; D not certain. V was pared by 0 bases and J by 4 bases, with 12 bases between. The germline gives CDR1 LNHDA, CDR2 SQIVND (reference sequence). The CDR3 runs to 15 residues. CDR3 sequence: CASSIDPARFYGYTF. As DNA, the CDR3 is TGTGCCAGTAGTATAGATCCCGCCAGATTCTATGGCTACACCTTC.

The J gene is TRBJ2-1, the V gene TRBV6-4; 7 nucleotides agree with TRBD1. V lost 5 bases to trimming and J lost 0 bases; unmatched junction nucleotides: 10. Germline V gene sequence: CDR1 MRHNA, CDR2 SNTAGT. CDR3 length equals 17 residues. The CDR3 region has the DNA TGTGCCAGCAGTTCCATCCCAGGGGGAAGCTCCTACAATGAGCAGTTCTTC. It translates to CASSSIPGGSSYNEQFF.

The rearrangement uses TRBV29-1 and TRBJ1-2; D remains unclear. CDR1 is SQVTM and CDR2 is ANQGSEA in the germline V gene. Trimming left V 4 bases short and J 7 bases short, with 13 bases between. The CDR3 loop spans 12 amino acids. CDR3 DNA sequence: TGCAGCGTTGGCACGGGGTTAGGTGGCTACACCTTC. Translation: CSVGTGLGGYTF.

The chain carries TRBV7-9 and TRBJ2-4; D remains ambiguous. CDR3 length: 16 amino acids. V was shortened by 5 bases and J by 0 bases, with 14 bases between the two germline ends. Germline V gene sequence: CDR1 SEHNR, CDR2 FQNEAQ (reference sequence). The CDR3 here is CASSPRSELAKNIQYF. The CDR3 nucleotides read TGTGCCAGCAGCCCCCGGTCCGAACTAGCCAAAAACATTCAGTACTTC.

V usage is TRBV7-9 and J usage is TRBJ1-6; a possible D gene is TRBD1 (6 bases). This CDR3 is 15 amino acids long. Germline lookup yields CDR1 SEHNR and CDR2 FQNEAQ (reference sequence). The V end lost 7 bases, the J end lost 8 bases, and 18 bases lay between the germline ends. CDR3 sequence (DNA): TGTGCCAGCACCCCGGACAGTGAGGGGTATTCACCCCTCCACTTT. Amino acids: CASTPDSEGYSPLHF.

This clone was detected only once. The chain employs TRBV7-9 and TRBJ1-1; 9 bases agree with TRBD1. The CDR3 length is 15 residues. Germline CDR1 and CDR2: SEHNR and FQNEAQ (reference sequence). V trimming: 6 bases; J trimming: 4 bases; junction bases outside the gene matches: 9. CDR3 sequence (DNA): TGTGCCAGCAGTCCTGACAGGGGGTATGGCACTGAAGCTTTCTTT. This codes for CASSPDRGYGTEAFF. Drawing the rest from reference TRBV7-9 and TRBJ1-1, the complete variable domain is DTGVSQNPRHKITKRGQNVTFRCDPISEHNRLYWYRQTLGQGPEFLTYFQNEAQLEKSRLLSDRFSAERPKGSFSTLEIQRTEQGDSAMYLCASSPDRGYGTEAFFGQGTRLTVV.

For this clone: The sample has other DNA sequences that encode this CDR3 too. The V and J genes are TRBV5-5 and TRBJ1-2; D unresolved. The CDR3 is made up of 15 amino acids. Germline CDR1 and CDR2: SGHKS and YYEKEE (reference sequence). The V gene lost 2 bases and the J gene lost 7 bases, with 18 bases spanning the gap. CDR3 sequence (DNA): TGTGCCAGCAGCTTAGGAGTGTCTGGGAGATTTGGCTACACCTTC. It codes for CASSLGVSGRFGYTF.

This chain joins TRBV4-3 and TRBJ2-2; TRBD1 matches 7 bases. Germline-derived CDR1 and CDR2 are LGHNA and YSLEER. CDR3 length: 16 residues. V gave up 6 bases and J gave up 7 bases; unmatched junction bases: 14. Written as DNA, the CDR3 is TGCGCCAGCAGACGATTCGGGACAGAAAAAGACGGGGAGCTGTTTTTT. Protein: CASRRFGTEKDGELFF.

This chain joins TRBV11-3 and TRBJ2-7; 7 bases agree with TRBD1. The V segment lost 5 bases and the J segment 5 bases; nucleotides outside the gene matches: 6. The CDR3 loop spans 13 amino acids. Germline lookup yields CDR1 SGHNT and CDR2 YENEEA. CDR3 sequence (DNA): TGTGCCAGCAGCCCGACAGGGATGCACGAGCAGTACTTC. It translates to CASSPTGMHEQYF.

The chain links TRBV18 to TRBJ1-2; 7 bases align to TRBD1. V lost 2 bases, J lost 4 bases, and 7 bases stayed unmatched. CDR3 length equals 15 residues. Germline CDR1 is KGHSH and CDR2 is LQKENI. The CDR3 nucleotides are TGTGCCAGCTCACCAGAAGGACAGGCGACCTATGGCTACACCTTC. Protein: CASSPEGQATYGYTF.

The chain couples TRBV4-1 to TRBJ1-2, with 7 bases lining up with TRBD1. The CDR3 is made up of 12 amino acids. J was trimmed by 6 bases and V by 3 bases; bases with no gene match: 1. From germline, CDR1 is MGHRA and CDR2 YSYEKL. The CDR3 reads CASSQTGNGYTF. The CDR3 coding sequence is TGCGCCAGCAGCCAGACAGGGAATGGCTACACCTTC.

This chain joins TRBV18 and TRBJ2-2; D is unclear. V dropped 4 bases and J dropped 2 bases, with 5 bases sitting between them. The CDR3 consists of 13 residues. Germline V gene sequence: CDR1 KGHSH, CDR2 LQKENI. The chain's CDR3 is CASSHLNTGELFF. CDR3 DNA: TGTGCCAGCTCACATCTTAACACCGGGGAGCTGTTTTTT.

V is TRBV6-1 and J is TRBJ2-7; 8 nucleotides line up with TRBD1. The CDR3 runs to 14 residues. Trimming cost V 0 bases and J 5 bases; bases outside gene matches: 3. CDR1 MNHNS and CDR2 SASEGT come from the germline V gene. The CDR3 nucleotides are TGTGCCAGCAGTGAAGCAGGACAGGGAAACGAGCAGTACTTC. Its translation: CASSEAGQGNEQYF.

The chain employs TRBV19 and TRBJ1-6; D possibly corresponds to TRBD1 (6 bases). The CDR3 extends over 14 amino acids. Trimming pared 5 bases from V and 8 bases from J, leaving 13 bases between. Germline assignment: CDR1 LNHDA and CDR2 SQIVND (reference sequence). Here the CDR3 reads CASSLQGRDSPLHF. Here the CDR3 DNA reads TGTGCCAGTAGTCTGCAGGGGAGGGATTCACCCCTCCACTTT.